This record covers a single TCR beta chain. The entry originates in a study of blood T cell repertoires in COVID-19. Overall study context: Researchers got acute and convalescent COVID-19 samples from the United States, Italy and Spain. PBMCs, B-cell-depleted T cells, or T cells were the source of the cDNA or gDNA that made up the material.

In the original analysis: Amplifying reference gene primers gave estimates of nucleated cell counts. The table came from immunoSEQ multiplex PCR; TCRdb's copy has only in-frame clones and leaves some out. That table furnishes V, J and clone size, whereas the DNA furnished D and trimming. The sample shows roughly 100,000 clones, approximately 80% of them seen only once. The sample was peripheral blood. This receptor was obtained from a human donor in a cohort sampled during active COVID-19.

DNA of the CDR3: TGTGCCAGCTGGGCGACTAGTCATGCCCAGTTCTTC. It yields the protein CASWATSHAQFF. The chain couples TRBV2 to TRBJ2-1, with D tentatively TRBD2 (6 bases). Trimming shortened V by 8 bases and J by 13 bases, and 18 bases separated the two germline ends. Germline CDR1 is SNHLY and CDR2 is FYNNEI. The CDR3 has 12 residues.